The next 31 T cell receptor beta chains were all read from a single sample in a study of Graves' ophthalmopathy and Graves' hyperthyroidism (dated by TCRdb to about 2018). The instrument given in TCRdb is Illumina HiSeq 2000. TCR beta CDR3 regions were amplified from RNA transcripts for repertoire sequencing. The first round was an RT-PCR using HTBI primers with the Qiagen OneStep RT-PCR kit, and this first round was followed by a second-round multiplex PCR, then size selection and purification. TCRdb trimmed public reads at Q25 via fastp, called clones via MiXCR and kept in-frame beta chains. Every entry covers one CDR3 protein and lists the most common genes and DNA from its rows. Across this sample there are under 250,000 distinct CDR3 sequences, with roughly a fifth seen only once. About 40% of the sample belongs to the ten largest clones. Specimen: peripheral blood. The source is a woman in her fifties or sixties with Graves' ophthalmopathy. Donor details come from another sample of the same person, matched by shared clones.

V is TRBV15 and J is TRBJ2-5; possible D gene TRBD1, 5 bases. The germline V gene has CDR1 LNHNV and CDR2 YYDKDF (reference sequence). Trimming cost V 4 bases and J 5 bases, with 11 bases left between them. This CDR3 has 13 residues. The CDR3 bases are TGTGCCACCAGCATAAGGGGCCGGGAGACCCAGTACTTC. Amino acids: CATSIRGRETQYF. Looking up the rest from reference TRBV15 and TRBJ2-5 gives the full variable domain: DAMVIQNPRYQVTQFGKPVTLSCSQTLNHNVMYWYQQKSSQAPKLLFHYYDKDFNNEADTPDNFQSRRPNTSFCFLDIRSPGLGDTAMYLCATSIRGRETQYFGPGTRLLVL.

This clonotype was picked up many times. The chain's CDR3 is CATSRERGHVNQPQHF. In nucleotides, the CDR3 is TGTGCCACCAGCAGAGAGAGGGGGCACGTAAATCAGCCCCAGCATTTT. The rearrangement joins TRBV15 to TRBJ1-5; TRBD1 agrees at 7 bases. The V and J ends lost 0 bases and 4 bases, in that order; junction bases with no gene match: 6. This CDR3 is built from 16 residues. The germline CDR1 and CDR2 sequences are LNHNV and YYDKDF (reference sequence). Based on the CDR3 plus reference TRBV15 and TRBJ1-5, the full variable domain is DAMVIQNPRYQVTQFGKPVTLSCSQTLNHNVMYWYQQKSSQAPKLLFHYYDKDFNNEADTPDNFQSRRPNTSFCFLDIRSPGLGDTAMYLCATSRERGHVNQPQHFGDGTRLSIL.

Only a few counts were recorded for this clonotype. The chain is built from TRBV20-1 and TRBJ2-7, with D hard to call. Trimming pared 1 base from V and 4 bases from J, leaving 8 bases between. This CDR3 has 12 residues. Germline-derived CDR1 and CDR2 are DFQATT and SNEGSKA (reference sequence). CDR3 in DNA: TGCAGTGCTAGAGTTGCTCAGTACGAGCAGTACTTC. Translating gives CSARVAQYEQYF.

V gene TRBV6-2 or TRBV6-3 combines with J gene TRBJ2-5; 10 positions agree with TRBD2. The CDR3 consists of 16 residues. V trimming: 2 bases; J trimming: 5 bases; junction bases outside the gene matches: 8. Germline V gives CDR1 MNHEY, CDR2 SVGEGT. The CDR3 sequence: CASSYGLAGADETQYF. CDR3 DNA sequence: TGTGCCAGCAGTTACGGGCTAGCGGGAGCGGACGAGACCCAGTACTTC.

This clonotype was seen ten or more times. J is TRBJ1-1 and V is TRBV28; D remains unclear. The CDR3 loop spans 16 amino acids. Per the germline V gene, CDR1 is MDHEN and CDR2 is SYDVKM. V lost 3 bases and J 3 bases, leaving 17 bases between the germline ends. CDR3 bases: TGTGCCAGCAGTTTGTCGAAGGGTGAAAAGGACACTGAAGCTTTCTTT. Translation gives CASSLSKGEKDTEAFF. Drawing the rest from reference TRBV28 and TRBJ1-1, the complete variable domain is DVKVTQSSRYLVKRTGEKVFLECVQDMDHENMFWYRQDPGLGLRLIYFSYDVKMKEKGDIPEGYSVSREKKERFSLILESASTNQTSMYLCASSLSKGEKDTEAFFGQGTRLTVV.

The rearrangement uses TRBV15 and TRBJ1-2; TRBD1 might be the D (6 bases). CDR1 is LNHNV and CDR2 is YYDKDF in the germline V gene (reference sequence). V was cut by 0 bases and J by 4 bases, with 12 bases left in between. CDR3 length: 15 amino acids. The CDR3 loop reads CATSRDQTGSYGYTF. In DNA form, the CDR3 reads TGTGCCACCAGCAGAGACCAAACAGGGTCCTATGGCTACACCTTC.

This clonotype was counted at least ten times. The J gene is TRBJ2-7, the V gene TRBV2, with 7 positions matching TRBD1. From germline, CDR1 is SNHLY and CDR2 FYNNEI. There are 10 residues in the CDR3. Trimming cost V 7 bases and J 9 bases; bases outside gene matches: 3. This CDR3 reads CASNQGVQYF. In DNA, the CDR3 is TGTGCCAGCAACCAGGGGGTGCAGTACTTC.

This clonotype was recorded at least ten times. The rearrangement uses TRBV27 and TRBJ2-7; weak D call: TRBD1 (5 bases). V was clipped by 8 bases and J by 2 bases, with 13 bases between them. This CDR3 has 13 amino acids. CDR1 MNHEY and CDR2 SMNVEV come from the germline V gene (reference sequence). The CDR3 bases are TGTGCCAGCTCTAGGTACAGGACCTACGAGCAGTACTTC. This translates into CASSRYRTYEQYF.

The chain recombines TRBV7-3 with TRBJ2-5, with D uncertain. The V gene's germline CDR1 is SGHTA and CDR2 FQGTGA. V lost 9 bases, J lost 5 bases, and 1 base lay in between. The CDR3 totals 8 residues. The CDR3 sequence: CARETQYF. The CDR3 DNA reads TGTGCCAGGGAGACCCAGTACTTC.

The V call is TRBV7-3, the J call TRBJ2-5; D remains ambiguous. The V gene lost 5 bases and the J gene lost 4 bases, with 17 bases spanning the gap. Germline V gives CDR1 SGHTA, CDR2 FQGTGA. The CDR3 has 15 amino acids. As DNA, the CDR3 is TGTGCCAGCAGCCCCCAACCTACGTCGTTAGAGACCCAGTACTTC. It yields the protein CASSPQPTSLETQYF. Together with reference TRBV7-3 and TRBJ2-5, the CDR3 gives the full variable domain: GAGVSQTPSNKVTEKGKYVELRCDPISGHTALYWYRQSLGQGPEFLIYFQGTGAADDSGLPNDRFFAVRPEGSVSTLKIQRTERGDSAVYLCASSPQPTSLETQYFGPGTRLLVL.

In its sample, this clonotype was seen many times. V usage is TRBV28 and J usage is TRBJ1-1; D ambiguous. V was shortened by 3 bases and J by 7 bases, with 6 bases between the two germline ends. The CDR3 contains 11 residues. CDR1 MDHEN and CDR2 SYDVKM come from the germline V gene. In DNA form, the CDR3 reads TGTGCCAGCAGTTTCTACAGTGAAGCTTTCTTT. As protein: CASSFYSEAFF.

The V and J genes are TRBV5-4 and TRBJ2-2; no definite D call. The CDR3 loop spans 14 amino acids. Germline V gene sequence: CDR1 SGHNT, CDR2 YYREEE (reference sequence). The V gene lost 3 bases and the J gene lost 1 base, with 7 bases spanning the gap. The CDR3 sequence is CASSSRLNTGELFF. DNA for the CDR3: TGTGCCAGCAGCTCCCGCCTGAACACCGGGGAGCTGTTTTTT.

The chain combines TRBV7-9 with TRBJ2-5, with TRBD2 as a possible D gene (7 bases). Germline V lookup: CDR1 SEHNR, CDR2 FQNEAQ (reference sequence). There are 13 residues in the CDR3. The CDR3 sequence: CVERGGLEETQYF. CDR3 nucleotides: TGTGTCGAGCGCGGGGGCCTTGAAGAGACCCAGTACTTC.

This clonotype has more than one count but fewer than ten. The V gene is TRBV7-9, the J gene TRBJ2-7, with a weak D call TRBD2 (5 bases). The last part of the DNA fits TRBJ2-1 better; the J call may be wrong. This CDR3 spans 15 amino acids. CDR1 SEHNR and CDR2 FQNEAQ come from the germline V gene (reference sequence). DNA of the CDR3: TGTGCCAGCAGCCCCGGACTGGGAGTTTTCAACGAGCAGTTCTTC. Its protein is CASSPGLGVFNEQFF.

The sample holds many counts of this clonotype. J is TRBJ1-2 and V is TRBV6-5; D unclear. The germline V and J ends were trimmed by 7 bases and 13 bases, with 16 bases remaining between them. The germline V gene has CDR1 MNHEY and CDR2 SVGAGI. This CDR3 is built from 11 residues. The CDR3 protein is CASTYEIKLTF. CDR3 DNA sequence: TGTGCCAGCACGTACGAAATTAAACTCACCTTC.

This clonotype was detected ten times or more. The gene calls are TRBV24-1 and TRBJ2-7; 7 nucleotides agree with TRBD1. CDR3 size: 14 residues. V lost 3 bases to trimming and J lost 3 bases; unmatched junction nucleotides: 4. Germline V gene lookup returns CDR1 KGHDR and CDR2 SFDVKD. DNA for the CDR3: TGTGCCACCAGTGATCCCGGGACAGACTACGAGCAGTACTTC. It translates to CATSDPGTDYEQYF.

This clonotype occurred many times. This could be a read error, since a much larger clone is one nucleotide away. The chain recombines TRBV6-2 or TRBV6-3 with TRBJ2-5, with D maybe TRBD2 (6 bases). This CDR3 region has 15 residues. The germline gives CDR1 MNHEY, CDR2 SVGEGT. The V end was cut by 4 bases, the J end by 9 bases, with 21 bases between. The CDR3 reads CASSSLPGFWEAQYF. The CDR3 DNA reads TGTGCCAGCAGTTCACTCCCCGGGTTTTGGGAGGCCCAGTACTTC.

The table lists this clonotype with many counts. This chain connects TRBV10-3 to TRBJ2-2, with D possibly TRBD1 on 6 matching bases. The CDR3 consists of 14 residues. The V gene lost 0 bases and the J gene lost 5 bases, with 7 bases spanning the gap. CDR1 ENHRY and CDR2 SYGVKD come from the germline V gene. DNA of the CDR3: TGTGCCATCAGTGAGTCACAGGGAACCGGGGAGCTGTTTTTT. Translating gives CAISESQGTGELFF.

This chain uses TRBV6-2 or TRBV6-3 with TRBJ2-2; 8 positions agree with TRBD2. Germline V CDR1 and CDR2: MNHEY, SVGEGT. The CDR3 consists of 17 residues. V lost 2 bases to trimming and J lost 0 bases; unmatched junction nucleotides: 5. In DNA, the CDR3 is TGTGCCAGCAGTTACGAAACTAGCGGTACGAACACCGGGGAGCTGTTTTTT. Amino acid sequence: CASSYETSGTNTGELFF.

This clonotype has only a few counts. The chain employs TRBV19 and TRBJ1-2; D gene ambiguous. The V and J ends lost 3 bases and 6 bases respectively, with 8 bases between them. The CDR3 is 12 amino acids. The germline V gene encodes CDR1 LNHDA and CDR2 SQIVND (reference sequence). CDR3 protein: CASSISLHGYTF. The CDR3 coding sequence is TGTGCCAGTAGTATCTCACTCCATGGCTACACCTTC.

This clonotype was seen many times. J is TRBJ1-1 and V is TRBV9; D unresolved. Looked up from germline, CDR1 is SGDLS and CDR2 is YYNGEE. Trimming removed 6 bases from V and 4 bases from J, with 19 bases in between. The CDR3 is 15 residues long. CDR3 region: CASTPYGAPGTEAFF. CDR3 sequence (DNA): TGTGCCAGCACCCCCTACGGCGCCCCTGGCACTGAAGCTTTCTTT.

There are many counts of this clonotype. V gene TRBV7-6 combines with J gene TRBJ2-5; TRBD1 is a possible D gene (5 bases). The CDR3 runs 15 residues. V lost 3 bases and J 4 bases, leaving 15 bases between the germline ends. The germline CDR1 and CDR2 sequences are SGHVS and FNYEAQ. In nucleotides, the CDR3 is TGTGCCAGCAGCTTGGATCAGGGCGCAGGAGAGACCCAGTACTTC. It translates to CASSLDQGAGETQYF.

This rearrangement joins TRBV28 to TRBJ1-2; TRBD1 aligns across 7 bases. The CDR3 is 13 amino acids. J lost 7 bases, V lost 6 bases, and 8 bases had no gene match. From germline, CDR1 is MDHEN and CDR2 SYDVKM. The CDR3 coding sequence is TGTGCCAGCAGGCCTTCGACAGGGTCTGGCTACACCTTC. Translation gives CASRPSTGSGYTF.

This clonotype was counted at least ten times. The chain has TRBV12-3 or TRBV12-4 and TRBJ2-7; 14 bases line up with TRBD2. There are 16 residues in the CDR3. Trimming removed 5 bases from V and 6 bases from J; junction bases left unmatched: 9. The CDR3 nucleotides are TGTGCCAGCAGTGCGGGACTAGCGGGAGTAAATGGCGAGCAGTACTTC. It encodes CASSAGLAGVNGEQYF.

This clonotype was seen at least ten times. The rearrangement joins TRBV5-1 to TRBJ1-5; no clear D. V was trimmed by 4 bases and J by 9 bases, leaving 17 bases between them. Germline V CDR1 and CDR2: SGHRS, YFSETQ. This CDR3 contains 14 residues. This CDR3 is CASSPLMFAGPQHF. The CDR3 DNA sequence: TGCGCCAGCAGCCCCCTAATGTTTGCAGGGCCCCAGCATTTT.

J is TRBJ1-2 and V is TRBV3-1; no clear D. Looked up from germline, CDR1 is LGHDT and CDR2 is YNNKEL (reference sequence). This CDR3 region has 14 residues. The germline V and J ends were trimmed by 2 bases and 4 bases, with 11 bases remaining between them. CDR3 protein: CASSQPGSPYGYTF. CDR3 nucleotide sequence: TGTGCCAGCAGCCAACCGGGATCGCCCTATGGCTACACCTTC.

This clonotype was observed many times. The rearrangement joins TRBV4-2 to TRBJ2-7, with 8 bases matching TRBD2. The V and J ends lost 1 base and 1 base, in that order; junction bases with no gene match: 9. From germline, CDR1 is LGHNA and CDR2 YNFKEQ. The CDR3 is made up of 17 amino acids. CDR3 amino acids: CASSQVTGTSVSYEQYF. CDR3 coding DNA: TGTGCCAGCAGCCAAGTAACCGGGACTAGTGTGTCCTACGAGCAGTACTTC.

This clonotype was recorded many times. The chain employs TRBV30 and TRBJ1-5, with D hard to call. The germline V gene has CDR1 GTSNPN and CDR2 SVGIG (reference sequence). V was trimmed by 4 bases and J by 6 bases, leaving 10 bases between them. The CDR3 has 12 residues. The CDR3 region is CAWIFFRQPQHF. The CDR3 DNA sequence: TGTGCCTGGATTTTCTTTCGTCAGCCCCAGCATTTT.

The table lists this clonotype with a few counts. This sequence joins TRBV28 and TRBJ1-2; 7 nucleotides align to TRBD1. J lost 4 bases, V lost 4 bases, and 9 bases had no gene match. The CDR3 spans 15 residues. In germline, CDR1 is MDHEN, CDR2 SYDVKM. CDR3 sequence reads: CASSSPQGGFYGYTF. CDR3 in DNA: TGTGCCAGCAGTTCGCCTCAGGGGGGATTCTATGGCTACACCTTC.

The table lists this clonotype with many counts. The gene calls are TRBV24-1 and TRBJ2-2; 10 positions agree with TRBD2. The CDR3 extends over 18 amino acids. Germline lookup yields CDR1 KGHDR and CDR2 SFDVKD. Losses at the gene ends were 3 bases for V and 3 bases for J; bases not matched to a gene: 9. In DNA, the CDR3 is TGTGCCACCAGTGATCCCGCTAGCGGGAGTAAACACACCGGGGAGCTGTTTTTT. It encodes CATSDPASGSKHTGELFF.

This clonotype appeared many times. The J gene is TRBJ1-1, the V gene TRBV30, with D possibly being TRBD1 (6 bases). Germline assignment: CDR1 GTSNPN and CDR2 SVGIG (reference sequence). V lost 2 bases and J lost 1, with 11 bases in between. This CDR3 spans 14 amino acids. The CDR3 DNA is TGTGCCTGGAGTACGTGGACAGCGAACACTGAAGCTTTCTTT. It is translated as CAWSTWTANTEAFF.